These T cell receptor beta chains were read from a single sample in a study of shared clonotypes between healthy human individuals. Generated by immunoSEQ multiplex PCR, the TCRdb table keeps only in-frame clones and is missing some. The data contain a few million clones, 93% of them singletons. The sample was naive CD4+ T cells from PBMCs. These receptors were obtained from a young man in good health. Some clones in this sample may be carry-over from other donors' samples. CDR3s include the opening cysteine and the closing phenylalanine or tryptophan. Each record gives: clone size, D gene, V gene, J gene, CDR3 protein, CDR3 DNA. The D gene is left open where the match is weak. The listing skips clone size in some rows; elsewhere it reads once, few, many or a size class.

clone size: once; D gene: NA; V gene: TRBV15; J gene: TRBJ1-3; CDR3 protein: CATSRDMLGEGTIYF; CDR3 DNA: TGTGCCACCAGCAGAGATATGTTAGGGGAGGGCACCATATATTTT
clone size: NA; D gene: NA; V gene: TRBV6-6; J gene: TRBJ2-7; CDR3 protein: CASSVMGPYEQYF; CDR3 DNA: TGTGCCAGCAGTGTGATGGGACCCTACGAGCAGTACTTC
clone size: NA; D gene: NA; V gene: TRBV5-1; J gene: TRBJ2-7; CDR3 protein: CASTNDYEQYF; CDR3 DNA: TGCGCCAGCACCAACGACTACGAGCAGTACTTC
clone size: NA; D gene: TRBD1; V gene: TRBV19; J gene: TRBJ2-7; CDR3 protein: CASSRQGNSYEQYF; CDR3 DNA: TGTGCCAGTAGTCGACAGGGCAACTCCTACGAGCAGTACTTC
clone size: NA; D gene: NA; V gene: TRBV7-8; J gene: TRBJ1-3; CDR3 protein: CASSSGQIRLNEVGNTIYF; CDR3 DNA: TGTGCCAGCAGCTCGGGCCAGATCCGACTAAACGAAGTTGGAAACACCATATATTTT
clone size: NA; D gene: TRBD2; V gene: TRBV9; J gene: TRBJ2-5; CDR3 protein: CASSPRTSGLEETQYF; CDR3 DNA: TGTGCCAGCAGCCCCAGGACTAGCGGGTTGGAAGAGACCCAGTACTTC
clone size: NA; D gene: NA; V gene: TRBV28; J gene: TRBJ1-4; CDR3 protein: CASSLWGVGRANEKLFF; CDR3 DNA: TGTGCCAGCAGTTTATGGGGGGTCGGCAGGGCAAATGAAAAACTGTTTTTT
clone size: NA; D gene: TRBD2; V gene: TRBV28; J gene: TRBJ2-7; CDR3 protein: CASSGQGLAVQYEQYF; CDR3 DNA: TGTGCCAGCAGTGGGCAGGGACTAGCGGTTCAATACGAGCAGTACTTC
clone size: NA; D gene: TRBD1; V gene: TRBV18; J gene: TRBJ1-2; CDR3 protein: CASSPGGEDRVVGYTF; CDR3 DNA: TGTGCCAGCTCACCAGGTGGAGAAGACAGGGTGGTTGGCTACACCTTC
clone size: NA; D gene: TRBD1; V gene: TRBV19; J gene: TRBJ1-5; CDR3 protein: CASSIYRGGNQPQHF; CDR3 DNA: TGTGCCAGTAGTATCTACAGGGGAGGGAATCAGCCCCAGCATTTT
clone size: few; D gene: NA; V gene: TRBV10-3; J gene: TRBJ1-5; CDR3 protein: CAISESNQPQHF; CDR3 DNA: TGTGCCATCAGTGAGAGCAATCAGCCCCAGCATTTT
clone size: NA; D gene: NA; V gene: TRBV14; J gene: TRBJ2-1; CDR3 protein: CASSRGVYNEQFF; CDR3 DNA: TGTGCCAGCAGCCGGGGAGTCTACAATGAGCAGTTCTTC
clone size: NA; D gene: TRBD2; V gene: TRBV18; J gene: TRBJ2-2; CDR3 protein: CASSPLQAGVTTGELFF; CDR3 DNA: TGTGCCAGCTCACCCCTACAAGCGGGAGTCACCACCGGGGAGCTGTTTTTT
clone size: NA; D gene: NA; V gene: TRBV9; J gene: TRBJ2-7; CDR3 protein: CASSAPPSYEQYF; CDR3 DNA: TGTGCCAGCAGCGCTCCACCGTCCTACGAGCAGTACTTC
clone size: NA; D gene: NA; V gene: TRBV19; J gene: TRBJ2-1; CDR3 protein: CASSITASSYNEQFF; CDR3 DNA: TGTGCCAGTAGTATAACAGCGAGCTCCTACAATGAGCAGTTCTTC
clone size: NA; D gene: NA; V gene: TRBV30; J gene: TRBJ1-5; CDR3 protein: CAWSVQGGQHF; CDR3 DNA: TGTGCCTGGAGTGTACAGGGTGGCCAGCATTTT
clone size: NA; D gene: NA; V gene: TRBV5-5; J gene: TRBJ2-1; CDR3 protein: CASSSGLQSYNEQFF; CDR3 DNA: TGTGCCAGCAGCTCGGGACTCCAATCCTACAATGAGCAGTTCTTC
clone size: NA; D gene: NA; V gene: TRBV20-1; J gene: TRBJ2-1; CDR3 protein: CSARDRVEQFF; CDR3 DNA: TGCAGTGCTAGAGATAGGGTTGAGCAGTTCTTC
clone size: once; D gene: TRBD1; V gene: TRBV18; J gene: TRBJ2-7; CDR3 protein: CASSHLETGLYEQYF; CDR3 DNA: TGTGCCAGCTCACACCTAGAGACAGGGCTCTACGAGCAGTACTTC
clone size: once; D gene: NA; V gene: TRBV6-1; J gene: TRBJ2-5; CDR3 protein: CASRNQETQYF; CDR3 DNA: TGTGCCAGCAGGAATCAAGAGACCCAGTACTTC
clone size: NA; D gene: TRBD1; V gene: TRBV10-3; J gene: TRBJ1-5; CDR3 protein: CAIRGQKGVNQPQHF; CDR3 DNA: TGTGCCATCAGGGGACAGAAGGGGGTGAATCAGCCCCAGCATTTT
clone size: NA; D gene: NA; V gene: TRBV11-3; J gene: TRBJ2-7; CDR3 protein: CASSPGAGAGYEQYF; CDR3 DNA: TGTGCCAGCAGCCCCGGGGCAGGGGCAGGCTACGAGCAGTACTTC
clone size: NA; D gene: NA; V gene: TRBV5-4; J gene: TRBJ2-7; CDR3 protein: CASSLGSGNIPYEQYF; CDR3 DNA: TGTGCCAGCAGCTTGGGTTCAGGCAACATTCCCTACGAGCAGTACTTC
clone size: NA; D gene: NA; V gene: TRBV2; J gene: TRBJ2-3; CDR3 protein: CASSATGRDTQYF; CDR3 DNA: TGTGCCAGCAGTGCCACAGGGAGGGATACGCAGTATTTT
clone size: NA; D gene: NA; V gene: TRBV28; J gene: TRBJ2-5; CDR3 protein: CASSSARDLEGTQYF; CDR3 DNA: TGTGCCAGCAGTTCCGCCCGGGACCTCGAGGGGACCCAGTACTTC
clone size: NA; D gene: TRBD1; V gene: TRBV28; J gene: TRBJ2-7; CDR3 protein: CASSQTGAYEQYF; CDR3 DNA: TGTGCCAGCAGCCAAACAGGGGCCTACGAGCAGTACTTC
clone size: NA; D gene: TRBD1; V gene: TRBV28; J gene: TRBJ1-2; CDR3 protein: CASSPGARGPHGYTF; CDR3 DNA: TGTGCCAGCAGTCCGGGGGCCAGGGGGCCCCATGGCTACACCTTC
clone size: NA; D gene: TRBD1; V gene: TRBV5-4; J gene: TRBJ2-7; CDR3 protein: CASSPPGTGLVQYF; CDR3 DNA: TGTGCCAGCAGCCCTCCCGGGACAGGGCTTGTGCAGTACTTC